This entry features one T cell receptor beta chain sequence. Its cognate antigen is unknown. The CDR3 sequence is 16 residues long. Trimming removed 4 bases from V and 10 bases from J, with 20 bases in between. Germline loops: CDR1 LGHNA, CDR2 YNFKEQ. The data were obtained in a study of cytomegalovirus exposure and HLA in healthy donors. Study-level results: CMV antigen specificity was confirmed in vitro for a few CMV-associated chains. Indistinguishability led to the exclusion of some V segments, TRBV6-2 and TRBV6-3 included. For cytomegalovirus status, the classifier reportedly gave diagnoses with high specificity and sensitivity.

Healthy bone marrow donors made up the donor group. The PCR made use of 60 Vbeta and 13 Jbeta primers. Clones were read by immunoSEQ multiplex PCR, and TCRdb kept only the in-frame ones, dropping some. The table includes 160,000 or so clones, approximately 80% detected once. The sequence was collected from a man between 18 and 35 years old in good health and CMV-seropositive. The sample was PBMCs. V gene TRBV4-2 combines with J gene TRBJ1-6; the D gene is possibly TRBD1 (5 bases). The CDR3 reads CASSPTMDNGRSPLHF. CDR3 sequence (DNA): TGTGCCAGCAGCCCCACGATGGACAACGGGAGGTCACCCCTCCACTTT.